This record looks at one T cell receptor (beta chain) sequence and its context. The protocol was immunoSEQ multiplex PCR, while the TCRdb copy is restricted to in-frame clones and leaves out a portion. Counted here are 150,000 to 160,000 clones, 83% occurring once; the ten biggest clones make up around an eighth. This sample is part of a study of blood T cell repertoires in COVID-19. Sequences were obtained from peripheral blood. The clonotype originates from a woman in her sixties or seventies with COVID-19, enrolled during active disease.

Here the CDR3 DNA reads TGCGCCAGCAGCCAAGATCGAGGCAGGGGGAACACTGAAGCTTTCTTT. Protein product: CASSQDRGRGNTEAFF. This chain joins TRBV4-1 and TRBJ1-1; a possible D gene is TRBD1 (6 bases). Germline-derived CDR1 and CDR2 are MGHRA and YSYEKL. Between the trimmed V and J ends, which lost 0 bases and 1 base, there was a span of 12 bases. This CDR3 has 16 residues.